Presented here are 2 T cell receptor beta chains from one specimen sequenced in a study of radiation and T cells in renal cell carcinoma. The time point: blood 4 weeks post-SBRT, at nephrectomy. Treatment meaning: 15 Gy SBRT to primary tumor, nephrectomy 4 weeks later. TCRdb's copy holds only in-frame clones and misses some; the assay was immunoSEQ multiplex PCR. The data contain roughly 45,000 clones, 80% to 85% of them singletons. The starting material was blood, obtained from a patient whose treatment included radiotherapy and nephrectomy. The source of these receptors is a woman in her sixties or seventies with renal cell carcinoma.

V usage is TRBV5-1 and J usage is TRBJ2-5; D remains ambiguous. V dropped 3 bases and J dropped 5 bases, with 14 bases sitting between them. This CDR3 region has 14 residues. Germline V lookup: CDR1 SGHRS, CDR2 YFSETQ. The CDR3 sequence: CASSSQVGLETQYF. The DNA for the CDR3 is TGCGCCAGCAGCTCGCAGGTAGGGCTGGAGACCCAGTACTTC.

V usage is TRBV5-1 and J usage is TRBJ1-5; D possibly corresponds to TRBD1 (5 bases). CDR1 is SGHRS and CDR2 is YFSETQ in the germline V gene. Trimming took off 4 bases at V and 1 base at J, with 9 bases between the two ends. The CDR3 totals 14 residues. The CDR3 is CASSPGASNQPQHF. The CDR3 coding sequence is TGCGCCAGCAGCCCTGGGGCCAGCAATCAGCCCCAGCATTTT.